One TCR beta chain is described in this entry. Its antigen is undetermined. The junction differs from germline at one of its ends, possibly a read error. Constant-region reverse primers amplified full-length variable regions, followed by semi-nested Nested Universal Primer A PCR. TCRdb re-analysed the 5' RACE reads in MiXCR, keeping a single row per CDR3 protein. The sample has 10,000 to 13,000 distinct CDR3 sequences; 17% are singletons. The germline gives CDR1 SEHNR, CDR2 FQNEAQ (reference sequence). The CDR3 spans 17 residues. Tregs were sorted as CD4+CD25+CD127-/low cells. Study-level findings and limits: The larger cohort examined one V-J beta rearrangement, not whole repertoires. The TCR gene usage of tumor memory CD4+ T cells clustered together with blood and lymph node memory CD4+ cells and with lymph node naive CD4+ cells. Tumor Tregs overlapped most with tumor, then blood, naive CD4+ cells.

This chain uses TRBV7-9 with TRBJ1-2, with 9 bases identical to TRBD1. Source material: Tregs sorted from a lymph node. This receptor was identified in a female donor with breast cancer. CDR3 sequence (DNA): TGTGCAAGCAGCGAGGCCGCCGGGACAGGGATAAACTATGGCAACACCTTC. The encoded protein is CASSEAAGTGINYGNTF.